The 22 T cell receptor beta chains presented below share a single source sample, sequenced in a study of early T cells in non-severe SARS-CoV-2 infection. TCRdb reanalysed the 5' RACE reads using MiXCR and keeps one entry per CDR3 protein. Of under 70,000 distinct CDR3 sequences in the sample, more than 13% were seen once. The specimen comprised whole blood, sampled at baseline. The source of these receptors is an adult who was a healthcare worker with PCR-confirmed SARS-CoV-2 infection or an uninfected control (not recorded which).

The chain is built from TRBV7-2 and TRBJ2-3; D is undetermined. Trimming removed 1 base from V and 7 bases from J, with 9 bases in between. Germline CDR1 SGHTA, CDR2 FQGNSA. The CDR3 runs 13 residues. The CDR3 DNA reads TGTGCCAGCAGCTTAGGGACGACCAATACGCAGTATTTT. Protein product: CASSLGTTNTQYF.

The chain employs TRBV24-1 and TRBJ2-2; TRBD1 agrees at 7 bases. Germline CDR1 is KGHDR and CDR2 is SFDVKD. V lost 4 bases and J lost 7; bases outside the gene matches: 2. CDR3 length: 13 amino acids. Written as DNA, the CDR3 is TGTGCCACCAGTGAACAGGGGAACGGGGAGCTGTTTTTT. Protein product: CATSEQGNGELFF.

This clonotype occurred many times. The gene calls are TRBV5-1 and TRBJ2-7; D perhaps matches TRBD1 (6 bases). Trimming left V 6 bases short and J 0 bases short, with 16 bases between. Germline V gene lookup returns CDR1 SGHRS and CDR2 YFSETQ. There are 15 residues in the CDR3. This chain's CDR3 is CASTQGQGPSYEQYF. The CDR3 DNA sequence: TGCGCCAGCACTCAGGGTCAGGGGCCCTCCTACGAGCAGTACTTC.

This chain joins TRBV12-2 and TRBJ2-7. TRBV12-2 is marked as a pseudogene. The CDR3 totals 14 residues. The CDR3 bases are TGTGCAAGTCGCTTAGCCTGGATGGTAGGGGAGCAGTACTTC. Residues: CASRLAWMVGEQYF.

The V gene is TRBV5-1, the J gene TRBJ2-5; either TRBD1 or TRBD2 may fit D (5 bases each). V lost 1 base to trimming and J lost 0 bases, with 13 bases between them. The V gene's germline CDR1 is SGHRS and CDR2 YFSETQ. CDR3 size: 16 residues. CDR3 loop: CASSLWDLPNQETQYF. For the CDR3, the DNA is TGCGCCAGCAGCTTGTGGGACCTACCAAACCAAGAGACCCAGTACTTC.

The chain links TRBV11-2 to TRBJ2-3, with a possible D match to TRBD2 (6 bases). From germline, CDR1 is SGHAT and CDR2 FQNNGV. This CDR3 comprises 14 residues. V lost 8 bases to trimming and J lost 1 base, with 13 bases between them. The CDR3 protein is CASRGTMGTDTQYF. The CDR3 nucleotides are TGTGCCAGCCGGGGGACGATGGGCACAGATACGCAGTATTTT.

The table lists this clonotype with many counts. The chain is built from TRBV2 and TRBJ1-6, with TRBD1 identical over 7 bases. CDR3 length: 15 residues. Germline CDR1 is SNHLY and CDR2 is FYNNEI. Trimming removed 6 bases from V and 10 bases from J; junction bases left unmatched: 12. The chain's CDR3 is CASRDDRAQGSPLHF. The DNA of the CDR3 is TGTGCCAGCAGAGACGACAGGGCCCAAGGCTCACCCCTCCACTTT.

CDR3 amino acids: CASTPTGGRRISYEQYF. CDR3 bases: TGTGCCAGCACTCCGACAGGGGGACGTCGGATCTCCTACGAGCAGTACTTC. The J gene is TRBJ2-7, the V gene TRBV6-6, with 9 nucleotides matching TRBD1. The CDR3 is 17 residues long. The junction had 13 bases not matched to a gene; V was cut back by 7 bases and J by 0 bases. Germline CDR1 reads MNHNY; CDR2 reads SVGAGI (reference sequence).

This clonotype was found a few times. The chain links TRBV7-9 to TRBJ1-3, with D tentatively TRBD1 (5 bases). Trimming shortened V by 6 bases and J by 0 bases, and 12 bases separated the two germline ends. The CDR3 sequence is 15 residues long. CDR1 is SEHNR, CDR2 FQNEAQ, per germline (reference sequence). CDR3 loop: CASSFDSTSGNTIYF. Here the CDR3 DNA reads TGTGCCAGCAGTTTTGACAGCACCTCTGGAAACACCATATATTTT. The variable domain in full, completed from reference TRBV7-9 and TRBJ1-3, reads DTGVSQNPRHKITKRGQNVTFRCDPISEHNRLYWYRQTLGQGPEFLTYFQNEAQLEKSRLLSDRFSAERPKGSFSTLEIQRTEQGDSAMYLCASSFDSTSGNTIYFGEGSWLTVV.

This clonotype appeared a few times. V gene TRBV13 combines with J gene TRBJ2-1, with D unclear. This CDR3 region has 12 residues. Trimming took off 2 bases at V and 12 bases at J, with 11 bases between the two ends. Germline CDR1 reads PRHDT; CDR2 reads FYEKMQ (reference sequence). CDR3 nucleotide sequence: TGTGCCAGCAGCTTAAATCATGAAGTGCAGTTCTTC. This sequence encodes CASSLNHEVQFF.

This chain uses TRBV10-3 with TRBJ2-3; D remains ambiguous. The germline gives CDR1 ENHRY, CDR2 SYGVKD. CDR3 length: 15 amino acids. Trimming left V 0 bases short and J 0 bases short, with 7 bases between. The DNA of the CDR3 is TGTGCCATCAGTGAGTCGAGCGCTAGCACAGATACGCAGTATTTT. The encoded protein is CAISESSASTDTQYF.

J is TRBJ2-2 and V is TRBV6-5; D may be TRBD2 (5 bases). The germline CDR1 and CDR2 sequences are MNHEY and SVGAGI. The CDR3 has 13 residues. V was cut by 3 bases and J by 5 bases, with 7 bases left in between. CDR3 nucleotides: TGTGCCAGCAGTTATTGGAGGACCGGGGAGCTGTTTTTT. Translating gives CASSYWRTGELFF.

In DNA form, the CDR3 reads TGTGCCAGCAGCATCGGGGATAGCTCCTACAATGAGCAGTTCTTC. The encoded protein is CASSIGDSSYNEQFF. The chain carries TRBV7-9 and TRBJ2-1; a possible D gene is TRBD2 (5 bases). Trimming pared 5 bases from V and 0 bases from J, leaving 11 bases between. This CDR3 comprises 15 residues. The germline CDR1 and CDR2 sequences are SEHNR and FQNEAQ (reference sequence).

At least ten counts were recorded for this clonotype. The chain joins TRBV7-8 to TRBJ2-1; 9 positions match TRBD2. This CDR3 spans 15 amino acids. CDR1 SGHVS and CDR2 FQNEAQ come from the germline V gene. The trim removed 2 bases at V and 8 bases at J, leaving 7 bases unmatched. CDR3 nucleotide sequence: TGTGCCAGCAGCTTAAGAGCGGGGGGCTTGGATGAGCAGTTCTTC. The encoded protein is CASSLRAGGLDEQFF. Combining the CDR3 with reference TRBV7-8 and TRBJ2-1 gives the whole variable domain GAGVSQSPRYKVAKRGQDVALRCDPISGHVSLFWYQQALGQGPEFLTYFQNEAQLDKSGLPSDRFFAERPEGSVSTLKIQRTQQEDSAVYLCASSLRAGGLDEQFFGPGTRLTVL.

This chain connects TRBV10-3 to TRBJ2-7, with D tentatively TRBD1 (6 bases). V lost 9 bases, J lost 6 bases, and 15 bases lay in between. Looked up from germline, CDR1 is ENHRY and CDR2 is SYGVKD. The CDR3 extends over 12 amino acids. The CDR3 DNA follows: TGTGCCATGGATCAGGGGACGAGCGAGCAGTACTTC. This encodes CAMDQGTSEQYF.

The rearrangement links TRBV19 to TRBJ1-2; D gene uncertain. CDR1 and CDR2 from the germline V gene are LNHDA and SQIVND (reference sequence). V lost 7 bases and J lost 1, with 4 bases in between. The CDR3 covers 11 residues. The CDR3 sequence: CASTDNYGYTF. CDR3 DNA: TGTGCCAGTACAGATAACTATGGCTACACCTTC.

This clonotype was counted many times. This rearrangement joins TRBV29-1 to TRBJ2-7; no clear D gene. This CDR3 is 15 amino acids long. V gave up 4 bases and J gave up 1 base, with 17 bases separating them. The germline V gene has CDR1 SQVTM and CDR2 ANQGSEA. The CDR3 nucleotides read TGCAGCGTTGCTCAAGGTCCTATGATTTCCTACGAGCAGTACTTC. It specifies CSVAQGPMISYEQYF.

This clonotype has only a few counts. This chain links TRBV20-1 with TRBJ2-1; 9 positions match TRBD2. The CDR3 extends over 16 amino acids. V was clipped by 6 bases and J by 2 bases; unmatched bases: 11. Germline V gene data show CDR1 as DFQATT and CDR2 as SNEGSKA (reference sequence). The CDR3 region has the DNA TGCAGTGCCAAGCGTAGCGGGGGCACCGCCTACAATGAGCAGTTCTTC. Its translation: CSAKRSGGTAYNEQFF.

In its sample, this clonotype was seen many times. The chain joins TRBV6-1 to TRBJ2-2, with no clear D. The CDR3 length is 15 residues. Germline V lookup: CDR1 MNHNS, CDR2 SASEGT. The V end lost 1 base, the J end lost 6 bases, and 12 bases lay between the germline ends. Here the CDR3 reads CASSEGSRVPGELFF. Written as DNA, the CDR3 is TGTGCCAGCAGTGAAGGGTCTCGCGTGCCCGGGGAGCTGTTTTTT.

In this sample, this clonotype turned up many times. V is TRBV12-5 and J is TRBJ2-7; TRBD1 is a possible D gene (6 bases). Trimming stripped 5 bases from V and 9 bases from J, with 20 bases between. The V gene's germline CDR1 is LGHNT and CDR2 FRNRAP. This CDR3 is built from 14 residues. The CDR3 DNA is TGTGCTAGTGGTGATCCGGGACACCTTTTCCGGCAGTACTTC. It translates to CASGDPGHLFRQYF. Supplemented by reference TRBV12-5 and TRBJ2-7, the full variable domain reads DARVTQTPRHKVTEMGQEVTMRCQPILGHNTVFWYRQTMMQGLELLAYFRNRAPLDDSGMPKDRFSAEMPDATLATLKIQPSEPRDSAVYFCASGDPGHLFRQYFGPGTRLTVT.

Many counts were recorded for this clonotype. The rearrangement links TRBV12-3 or TRBV12-4 to TRBJ1-6, with a possible D match to TRBD1 (5 bases). V lost 6 bases and J lost 8, with 14 bases in between. This CDR3 is 14 amino acids long. CDR3 DNA: TGTGCCAGCAGACTTTCCAGGGCTGATTCACCCCTCCACTTT. Translating it yields CASRLSRADSPLHF.

The chain joins TRBV14 to TRBJ2-3; maybe TRBD1 (6 bases). From germline, CDR1 is SGHDN and CDR2 FVKESK. Trimming took off 4 bases at V and 6 bases at J, with 17 bases between the two ends. The CDR3 contains 15 residues. Here the CDR3 DNA reads TGTGCCAGCAGCCCCCGATCAGGGGTCGGGGATACGCAGTATTTT. Translation gives CASSPRSGVGDTQYF.